This T cell receptor (beta chain) was captured by sequencing in a study of T cell repertoires in cytomegalovirus infection. As for the study in general: CMV epitopes in the study were HLA-C-restricted (recently identified) and HLA-B-restricted (well studied). Evidence of both CMV infection and a matching HLA type came from public TCR beta signatures. Overall study results and limits: Of the TCR beta families, the public ones yielded a cumulative frequency that identified carriers of CMV plus the relevant HLA.

TCRdb re-analysed the reads in MiXCR, keeping a single row per CDR3 protein. The table has some 920,000 distinct CDR3 sequences, more than 25% seen once. As regards this clonotype: What it recognizes is unknown.

The V gene lost 0 bases and the J gene lost 7 bases, with 7 bases spanning the gap. The V gene's germline CDR1 is MNHEY and CDR2 SVGEGT. The CDR3 contains 13 residues. This chain joins TRBV6-2 or TRBV6-3 and TRBJ2-1; D is undetermined. The receptor was derived from a human donor in good health (CMV status not recorded). Some clones in this sample may be carry-over from other donors' samples. Sequenced here: cultured CD8+ T cells from PBMCs, sampled from culture after CMV antigen stimulation. DNA of the CDR3: TGTGCCAGCAGTTACTCGGACCGTAATGAGCAGTTCTTC. It is translated as CASSYSDRNEQFF.